The entry that follows covers one TCR beta chain sequence. The protocol was immunoSEQ multiplex PCR, while the TCRdb copy is restricted to in-frame clones and leaves out a portion. The sample contains a few hundred thousand clones, 85% to 90% of which appear only once. This sample was taken from a study of blood T cell repertoires in COVID-19. Overall study: The United States, Italy and Spain were the sources of the acute and convalescent COVID-19 samples.

Participant age was roughly 18 to 89 years, and participants resided in fewer than 25 US areas. Each participant's cohort was designated according to participant-reported clinical history. The sequence derives from a man aged 18 to 29 who had recovered from COVID-19. The sample comprised PBMCs or T cells enriched from blood (not recorded which).

The DNA for the CDR3 is TGTGCCAGCAGCTTAGCCAGGGAAGAGACCCAGTACTTC. Residues: CASSLAREETQYF. The V and J genes are TRBV7-3 and TRBJ2-5; a weak D match, TRBD1 (5 bases). Per germline, CDR1 SGHTA and CDR2 FQGTGA. The CDR3 spans 13 residues. V was pared by 2 bases and J by 3 bases, with 7 bases between.